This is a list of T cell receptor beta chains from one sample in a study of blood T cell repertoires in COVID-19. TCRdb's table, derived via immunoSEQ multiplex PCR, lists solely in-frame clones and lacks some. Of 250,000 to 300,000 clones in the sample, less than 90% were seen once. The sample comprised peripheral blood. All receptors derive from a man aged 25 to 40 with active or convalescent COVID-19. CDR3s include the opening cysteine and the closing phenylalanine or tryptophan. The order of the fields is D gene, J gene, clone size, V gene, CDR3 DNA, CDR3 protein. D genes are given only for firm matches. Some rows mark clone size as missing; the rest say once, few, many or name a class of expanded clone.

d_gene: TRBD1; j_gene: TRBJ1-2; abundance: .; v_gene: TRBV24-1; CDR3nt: TGTGCCACCGACATCTACAGGTTTGGGCGCAGGGGGACTGATGGCTACACCTTC; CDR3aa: CATDIYRFGRRGTDGYTF
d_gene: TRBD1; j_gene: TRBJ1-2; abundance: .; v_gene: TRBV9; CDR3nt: TGTGCCAGCAGTCCGCCGACAGGGATGGGGGGCTACACCTTC; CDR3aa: CASSPPTGMGGYTF
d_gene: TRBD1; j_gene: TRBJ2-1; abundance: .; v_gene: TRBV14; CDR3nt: TGTGCCAGCAGCCAAGAGGCTTGGACAGGGCCCTACAATGAGCAGTTCTTC; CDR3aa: CASSQEAWTGPYNEQFF
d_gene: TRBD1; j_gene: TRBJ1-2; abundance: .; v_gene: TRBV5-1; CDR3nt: TGCGCCAGCAGCGGGACAGGGTTCTATGGCTACACCTTC; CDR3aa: CASSGTGFYGYTF
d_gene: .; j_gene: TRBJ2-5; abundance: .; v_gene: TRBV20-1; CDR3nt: TGCAGTGCTAGTAGTGTGGGGCACGAGACCCAGTACTTC; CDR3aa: CSASSVGHETQYF
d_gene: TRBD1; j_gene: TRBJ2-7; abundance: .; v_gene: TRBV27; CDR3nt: TGTGCCAGCAGTAAAACCTCCCCGGGACAGGGGACAAAGGCCTACGAGCAGTACTTC; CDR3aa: CASSKTSPGQGTKAYEQYF
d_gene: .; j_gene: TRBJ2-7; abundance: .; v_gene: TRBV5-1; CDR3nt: TGCGCCAGCAGCTTGGGCCACCGAGATGAGCAGTACTTC; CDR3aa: CASSLGHRDEQYF
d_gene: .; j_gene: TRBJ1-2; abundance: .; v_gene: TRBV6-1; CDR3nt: TGTGCCAGCAGTGAGGGAGGTCGAGGGTCCTATGGCTACACCTTC; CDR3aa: CASSEGGRGSYGYTF
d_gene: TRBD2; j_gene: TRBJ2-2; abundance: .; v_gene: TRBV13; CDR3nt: TGTGCCAGCAGCTCCACCCGTTGGATTGACAGCCCGGCGGGGGCCGGGGAGCTGTTTTTT; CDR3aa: CASSSTRWIDSPAGAGELFF
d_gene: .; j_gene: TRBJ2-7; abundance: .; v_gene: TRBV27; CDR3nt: TGTGCCAGCAGTTCCCCCGACTCTACAGGGTTCTACTACGAGCAGTACTTC; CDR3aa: CASSSPDSTGFYYEQYF
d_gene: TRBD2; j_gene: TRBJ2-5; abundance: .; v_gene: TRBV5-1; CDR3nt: TGCGCCAGCAGCACTGGGTCAACTAGCGCGGGACTAGAGACCCAGTACTTC; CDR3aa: CASSTGSTSAGLETQYF
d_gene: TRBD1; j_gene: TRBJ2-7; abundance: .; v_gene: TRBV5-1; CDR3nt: TGCGCCAGCAGCCCGGGGACAGGAACCTACGAGCAGTACTTC; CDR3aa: CASSPGTGTYEQYF
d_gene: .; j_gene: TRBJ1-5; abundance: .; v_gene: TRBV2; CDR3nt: TGTGCCAGCAGTGGGACAGTTAGCAATCAGCCCCAGCATTTT; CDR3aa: CASSGTVSNQPQHF
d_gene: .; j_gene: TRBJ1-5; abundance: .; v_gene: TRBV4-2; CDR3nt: TGTGCCAGCAGCCAGGGATCAGGGGAAGGCAATCAGCCCCAGCATTTT; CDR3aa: CASSQGSGEGNQPQHF
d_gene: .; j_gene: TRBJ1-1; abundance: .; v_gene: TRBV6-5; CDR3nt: TGTGCCAGCAGTTACCGGGACACTAACACTGAAGCTTTCTTT; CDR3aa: CASSYRDTNTEAFF
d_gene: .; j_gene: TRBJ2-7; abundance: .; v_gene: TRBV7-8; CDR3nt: TGTGCCAGCAGCTTAGCGCTCAACCCGCGATCCTACGAGCAGTACTTC; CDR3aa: CASSLALNPRSYEQYF
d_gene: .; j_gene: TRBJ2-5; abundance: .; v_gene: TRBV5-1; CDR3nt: TGCGCCAGCAGCTGGAGGGCTAAGCGGCCCAGCCCCCGAGAGACCCAGTACTTC; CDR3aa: CASSWRAKRPSPRETQYF
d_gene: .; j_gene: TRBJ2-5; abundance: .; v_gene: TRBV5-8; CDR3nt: TGTGCCAGCAGCTTGGACGGGGAGGAGACCCAGTACTTC; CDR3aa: CASSLDGEETQYF
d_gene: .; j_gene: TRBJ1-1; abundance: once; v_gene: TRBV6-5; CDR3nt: TGTGCCAGCAGTTACGGCCACACGAACACTGAAGCTTTCTTT; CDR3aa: CASSYGHTNTEAFF
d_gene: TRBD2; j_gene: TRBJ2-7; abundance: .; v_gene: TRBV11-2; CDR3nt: TGTGCCAGCAGCTTAACTAGCGGGGGGATTAGCTCCTACGAGCAGTACTTC; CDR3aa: CASSLTSGGISSYEQYF
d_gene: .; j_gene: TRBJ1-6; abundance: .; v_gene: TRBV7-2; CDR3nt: TGTGCCAGCAGCCCGAGGAATATAAGAAATTATAATTCACCCCTCCACTTT; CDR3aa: CASSPRNIRNYNSPLHF
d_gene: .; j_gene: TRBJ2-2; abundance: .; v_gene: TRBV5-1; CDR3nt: TGCGCCAGCAGCTTTTTGGCAGGGATATTCGGCGGGGAGCTGTTTTTT; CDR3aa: CASSFLAGIFGGELFF
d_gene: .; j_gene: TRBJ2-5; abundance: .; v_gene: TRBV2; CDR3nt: TGTGCCAGCGGAGCGCAGGGAGGATCGGAGACCCAGTACTTC; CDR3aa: CASGAQGGSETQYF
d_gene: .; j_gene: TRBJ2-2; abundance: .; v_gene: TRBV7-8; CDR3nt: TGTGCCAGCGGCTACAGGCTGACCGGGGAGCTGTTTTTT; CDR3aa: CASGYRLTGELFF
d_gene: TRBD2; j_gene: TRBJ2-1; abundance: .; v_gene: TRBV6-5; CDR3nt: TGTGCCAGCAGTCACTTAGCGGGGGGCCATGAGCAGTTCTTC; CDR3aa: CASSHLAGGHEQFF
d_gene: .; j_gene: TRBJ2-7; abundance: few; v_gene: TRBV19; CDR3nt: TGTGCCAGTAGTGACCGGGTCATAGGGAGGTCCGAGCAGTACTTC; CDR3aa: CASSDRVIGRSEQYF
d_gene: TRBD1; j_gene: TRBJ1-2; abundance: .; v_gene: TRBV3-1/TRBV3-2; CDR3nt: TGTGCCAGCAGCAGCAGGGGGCTCTATGGCTACACCTTC; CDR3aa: CASSSRGLYGYTF
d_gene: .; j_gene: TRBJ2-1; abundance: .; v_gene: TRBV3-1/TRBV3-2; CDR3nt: TGTGCCAGCAGCCAAGTTCAGCGGCTGGACTACAATGAGCAGTTCTTC; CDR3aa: CASSQVQRLDYNEQFF
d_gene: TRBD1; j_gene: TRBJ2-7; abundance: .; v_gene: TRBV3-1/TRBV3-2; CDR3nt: TGTGCCAGCAGCCAAGATTACGGGACAGGAGACTACGAGCAGTACTTC; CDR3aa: CASSQDYGTGDYEQYF
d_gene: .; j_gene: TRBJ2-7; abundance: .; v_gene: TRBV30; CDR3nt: TGTGCCTGGAGTGTAGGGGGGGCGAGCGAGCAGTACTTC; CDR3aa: CAWSVGGASEQYF
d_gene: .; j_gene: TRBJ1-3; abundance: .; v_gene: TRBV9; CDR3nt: TGTGCCAGCAGCGCGGCCCCGGAGGGGAACCGAAACACCATATATTTT; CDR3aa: CASSAAPEGNRNTIYF
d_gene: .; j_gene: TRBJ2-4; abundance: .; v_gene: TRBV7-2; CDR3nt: TGTGCCAGCAGCTTAGGCGCGGGGCCAAACATTCAGTACTTC; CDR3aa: CASSLGAGPNIQYF
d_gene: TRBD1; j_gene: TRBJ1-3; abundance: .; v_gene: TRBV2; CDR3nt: TGTGCCAGCAGCCGAAGACAGGGTAGCTCTGGAAACACCATATATTTT; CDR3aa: CASSRRQGSSGNTIYF
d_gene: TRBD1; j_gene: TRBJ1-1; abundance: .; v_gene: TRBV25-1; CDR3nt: TGTGCCAGCAGTGATTACAGGGGTAGGACTGAAGCTTTCTTT; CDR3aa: CASSDYRGRTEAFF
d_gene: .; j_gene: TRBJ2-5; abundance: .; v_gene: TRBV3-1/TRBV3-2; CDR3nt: TGTGCCAGCAGCCATCCCTTGGCCGGGACACCAGAAGAGACCCAGTACTTC; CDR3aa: CASSHPLAGTPEETQYF
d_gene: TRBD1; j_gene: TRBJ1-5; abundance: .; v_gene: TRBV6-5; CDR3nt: TGTGCCAGCCATGCCGGGGACAGCGACAATCAGCCCCAGCATTTT; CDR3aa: CASHAGDSDNQPQHF
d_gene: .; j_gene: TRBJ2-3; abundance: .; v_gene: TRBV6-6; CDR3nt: TGTGCCAGCAGTTCTGAGGCCCGCCCGCAGTATTTT; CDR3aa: CASSSEARPQYF
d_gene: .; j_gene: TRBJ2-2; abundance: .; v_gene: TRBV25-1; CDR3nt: TGTGCCAGCAGTGTCCACTCAACAGGGAACACCGGGGAGCTGTTTTTT; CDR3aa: CASSVHSTGNTGELFF
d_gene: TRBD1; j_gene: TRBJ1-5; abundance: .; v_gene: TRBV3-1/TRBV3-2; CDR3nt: TGTGCCAGCAGCCAGGGACAGGGTTTCAATCAGCCCCAGCATTTT; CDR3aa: CASSQGQGFNQPQHF
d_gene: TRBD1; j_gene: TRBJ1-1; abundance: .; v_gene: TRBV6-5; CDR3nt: TGTGCCAGCAGTCCCGACAGGGGGGTCGCGACTGAAGCTTTCTTT; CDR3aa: CASSPDRGVATEAFF
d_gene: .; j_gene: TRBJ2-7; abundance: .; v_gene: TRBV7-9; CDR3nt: TGTGCCAGCAGCTTAGCGCGGACCTACGAGCAGTACTTC; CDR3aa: CASSLARTYEQYF
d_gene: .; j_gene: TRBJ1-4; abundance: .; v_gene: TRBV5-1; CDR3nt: TGCGCCAGCAGCTTAAACTCGGGTCATCGAACTAATGAAAAACTGTTTTTT; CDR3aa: CASSLNSGHRTNEKLFF
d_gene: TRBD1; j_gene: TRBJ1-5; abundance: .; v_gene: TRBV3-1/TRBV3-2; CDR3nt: TGTGCCAGCAGCCAAACACGCCCCCGGGGACAGGGGCCCCAGCATTTT; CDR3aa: CASSQTRPRGQGPQHF